This T cell receptor beta chain appears in the sequencing data of a study of lymphopenia after photon versus proton radiotherapy. For this clone: The antigen is unknown.

Study results and limitations: Survival link was tested only in deceased patients; proton benefit remains a possibility.

Sequencing used immunoSEQ multiplex PCR; TCRdb keeps in-frame clones, though not all of them. The table includes almost 30,000 clones, approximately 90% detected once. The sample here was peripheral blood, taken from a patient treated with proton-based radiotherapy. This TCR derives from a woman aged 60-75 years with cholangiocarcinoma. Some clones in this sample may be carry-over from other donors' samples.

Written as DNA, the CDR3 is TGTGCCAGCAGCCCAAAGGGGGTAGAAACTGAAGCTTTCTTT. As protein: CASSPKGVETEAFF. This rearrangement joins TRBV7-9 to TRBJ1-1; D might be TRBD1 (6 bases). Germline CDR1 is SEHNR and CDR2 is FQNEAQ (reference sequence). This CDR3 region has 14 residues. The ends were cut back, 5 bases at V and 5 bases at J, with 15 bases in the middle.